This T cell receptor (beta chain) was identified during a study of graft-versus-host responses after intestinal transplantation. Study summary: Transplantation in recipients was multivisceral, liver-intestinal, or isolated intestinal. All of the recipients had induction that used anti-thymocyte globulin, then tacrolimus and steroids for roughly three years.

The CDR3 sequence is 11 residues long. Study results and limitations: GvH clones surfaced in recipient marrow, some emerging earlier in ileum or blood.

Concerning this clone itself: Its antigen is undetermined.

Measured with immunoSEQ multiplex PCR; TCRdb has only the in-frame clones, and not every one. The sample gives under 95,000 clones, roughly 80% of which show up once; 0.65% to 0.95% is in the top ten. The gene calls are TRBV21-1 and TRBJ1-4; the D segment call TRBD1 is taken from the table without a DNA check. TRBV21-1 is labeled a pseudogene. This TCR was sampled from a human donor who received an intestinal transplant. The sequences come from unstimulated CD4+ T cells sorted from spleen or lymph node cells, collected before intestinal transplant. This CDR3 reads CARRGNEKLFF. The CDR3 nucleotides read TGTGCCAGAAGGGGTAATGAAAAACTGTTTTTT.